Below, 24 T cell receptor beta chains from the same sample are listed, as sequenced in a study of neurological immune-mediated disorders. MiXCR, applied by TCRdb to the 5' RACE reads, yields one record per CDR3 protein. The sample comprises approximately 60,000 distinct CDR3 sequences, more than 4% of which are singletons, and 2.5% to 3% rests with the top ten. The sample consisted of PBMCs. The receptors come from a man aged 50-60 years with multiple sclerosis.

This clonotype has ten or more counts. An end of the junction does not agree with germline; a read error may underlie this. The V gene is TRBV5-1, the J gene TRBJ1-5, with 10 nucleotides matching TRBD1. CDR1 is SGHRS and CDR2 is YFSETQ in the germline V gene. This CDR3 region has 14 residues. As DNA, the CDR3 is TGCGCCAGCAGCCCGGGGACAGGGGATCAGCCCCAGAATTTT. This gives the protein CASSPGTGDQPQNF. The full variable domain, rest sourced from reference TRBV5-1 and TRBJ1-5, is KAGVTQTPRYLIKTRGQQVTLSCSPISGHRSVSWYQQTPGQGLQFLFEYFSETQRNKGNFPGRFSGRQFSNSRSEMNVSTLELGDSALYLCASSPGTGDQPQNFGDGTRLSIL.

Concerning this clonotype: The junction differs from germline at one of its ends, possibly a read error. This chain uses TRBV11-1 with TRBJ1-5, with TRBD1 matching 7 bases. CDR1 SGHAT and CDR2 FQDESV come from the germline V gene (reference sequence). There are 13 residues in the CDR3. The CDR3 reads CASSLEPGQPQNF. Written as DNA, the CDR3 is TGTGCCAGCAGCTTAGAGCCGGGACAGCCCCAGAATTTT.

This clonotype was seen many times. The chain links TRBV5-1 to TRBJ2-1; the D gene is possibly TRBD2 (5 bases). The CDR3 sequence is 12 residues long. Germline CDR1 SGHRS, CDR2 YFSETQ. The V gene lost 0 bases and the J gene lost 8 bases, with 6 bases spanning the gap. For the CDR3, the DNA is TGCGCCAGCAGCTTGGCCGGGGATGAGCAGTTCTTC. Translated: CASSLAGDEQFF.

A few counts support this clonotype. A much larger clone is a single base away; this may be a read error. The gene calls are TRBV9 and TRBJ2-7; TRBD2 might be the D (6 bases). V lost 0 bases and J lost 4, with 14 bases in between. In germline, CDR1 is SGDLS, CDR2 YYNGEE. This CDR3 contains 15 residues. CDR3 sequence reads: CASSVDVRGTYEQYF. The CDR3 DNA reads TGTGCCAGCAGCGTAGATGTTAGAGGGACTTACGAGCAGTACTTC.

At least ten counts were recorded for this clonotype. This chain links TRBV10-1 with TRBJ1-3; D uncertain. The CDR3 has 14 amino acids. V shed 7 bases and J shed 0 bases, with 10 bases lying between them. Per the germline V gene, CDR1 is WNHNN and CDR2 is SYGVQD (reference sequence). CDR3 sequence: CASTPSGSGNTIYF. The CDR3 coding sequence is TGCGCCAGCACTCCGTCAGGCTCTGGAAACACCATATATTTT.

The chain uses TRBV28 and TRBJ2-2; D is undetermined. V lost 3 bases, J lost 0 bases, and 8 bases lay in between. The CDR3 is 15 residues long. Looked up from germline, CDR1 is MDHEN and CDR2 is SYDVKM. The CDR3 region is CASSFSSANTGELFF. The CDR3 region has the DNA TGTGCCAGCAGTTTCTCCAGTGCGAACACCGGGGAGCTGTTTTTT. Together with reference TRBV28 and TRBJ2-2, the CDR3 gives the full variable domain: DVKVTQSSRYLVKRTGEKVFLECVQDMDHENMFWYRQDPGLGLRLIYFSYDVKMKEKGDIPEGYSVSREKKERFSLILESASTNQTSMYLCASSFSSANTGELFFGEGSRLTVL.

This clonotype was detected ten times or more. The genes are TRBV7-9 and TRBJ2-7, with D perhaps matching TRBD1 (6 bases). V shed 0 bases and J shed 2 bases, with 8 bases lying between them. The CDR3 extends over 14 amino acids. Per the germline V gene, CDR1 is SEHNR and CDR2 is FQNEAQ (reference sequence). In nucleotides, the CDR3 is TGTGCCAGCAGCTTAGCCAGGGGACCCTACGAGCAGTACTTC. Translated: CASSLARGPYEQYF. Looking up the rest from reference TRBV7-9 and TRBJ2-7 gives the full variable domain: DTGVSQNPRHKITKRGQNVTFRCDPISEHNRLYWYRQTLGQGPEFLTYFQNEAQLEKSRLLSDRFSAERPKGSFSTLEIQRTEQGDSAMYLCASSLARGPYEQYFGPGTRLTVT.

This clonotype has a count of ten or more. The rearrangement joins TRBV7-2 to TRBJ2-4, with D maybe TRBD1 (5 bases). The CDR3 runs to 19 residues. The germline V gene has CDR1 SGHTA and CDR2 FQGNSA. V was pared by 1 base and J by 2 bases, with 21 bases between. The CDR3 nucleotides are TGTGCCAGCAGCTTAGAATTAGGCCAGGGAAAGTTGACCAAAAACATTCAGTACTTC. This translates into CASSLELGQGKLTKNIQYF.

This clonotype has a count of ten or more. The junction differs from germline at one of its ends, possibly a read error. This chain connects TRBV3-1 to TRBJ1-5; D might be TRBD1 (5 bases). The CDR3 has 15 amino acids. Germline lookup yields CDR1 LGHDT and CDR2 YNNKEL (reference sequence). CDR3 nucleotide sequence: TGTGCCAGCAGCCAAACAATGGGGCTGTATCAGCCCCAGAATTTT. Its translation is CASSQTMGLYQPQNF.

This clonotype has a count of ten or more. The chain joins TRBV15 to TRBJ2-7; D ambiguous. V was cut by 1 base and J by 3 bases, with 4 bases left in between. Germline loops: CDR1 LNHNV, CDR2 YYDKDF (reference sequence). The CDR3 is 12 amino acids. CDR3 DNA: TGTGCCACCAGCAGAGCCAGCTACGAGCAGTACTTC. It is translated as CATSRASYEQYF.

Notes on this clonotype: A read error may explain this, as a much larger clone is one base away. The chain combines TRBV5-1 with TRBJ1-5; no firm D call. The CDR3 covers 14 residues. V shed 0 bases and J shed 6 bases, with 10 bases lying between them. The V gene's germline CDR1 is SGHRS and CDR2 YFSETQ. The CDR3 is CASSLGKGSQPQHF. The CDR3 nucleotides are TGCGCCAGCAGCTTGGGGAAGGGAAGTCAGCCCCAGCATTTT.

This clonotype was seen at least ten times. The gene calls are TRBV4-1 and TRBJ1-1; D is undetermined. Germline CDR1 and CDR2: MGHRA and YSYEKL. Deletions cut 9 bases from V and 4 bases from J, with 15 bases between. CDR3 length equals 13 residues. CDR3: CASRGGTGTEAFF. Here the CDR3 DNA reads TGCGCCAGTAGAGGAGGTACTGGCACTGAAGCTTTCTTT.

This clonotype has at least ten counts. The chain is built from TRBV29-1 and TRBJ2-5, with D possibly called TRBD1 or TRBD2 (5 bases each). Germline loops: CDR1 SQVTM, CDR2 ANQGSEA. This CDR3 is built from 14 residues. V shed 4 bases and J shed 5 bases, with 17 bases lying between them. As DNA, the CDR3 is TGCAGCGTTGTACCTGGGACGGCTCGCGAGACCCAGTACTTC. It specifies CSVVPGTARETQYF.

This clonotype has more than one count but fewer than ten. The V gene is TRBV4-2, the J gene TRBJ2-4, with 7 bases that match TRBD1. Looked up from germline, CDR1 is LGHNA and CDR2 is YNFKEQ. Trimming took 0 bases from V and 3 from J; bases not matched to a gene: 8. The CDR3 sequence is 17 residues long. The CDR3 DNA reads TGTGCCAGCAGCCAAGACAGCAGGGGGAAGGTCAAAAACATTCAGTACTTC. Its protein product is CASSQDSRGKVKNIQYF.

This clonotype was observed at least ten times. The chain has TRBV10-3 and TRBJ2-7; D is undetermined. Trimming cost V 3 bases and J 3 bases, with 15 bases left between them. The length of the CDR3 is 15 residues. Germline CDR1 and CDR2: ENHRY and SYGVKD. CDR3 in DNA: TGTGCCATCAGTGATCCAGGAAAACTCGTCTACGAGCAGTACTTC. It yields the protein CAISDPGKLVYEQYF.

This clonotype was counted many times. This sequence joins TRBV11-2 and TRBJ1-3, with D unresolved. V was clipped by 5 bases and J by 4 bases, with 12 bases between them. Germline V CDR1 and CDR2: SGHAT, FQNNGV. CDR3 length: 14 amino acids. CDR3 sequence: CASSPTSIGNTIYF. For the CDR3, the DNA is TGTGCCAGCAGCCCGACGTCGATCGGAAACACCATATATTTT.

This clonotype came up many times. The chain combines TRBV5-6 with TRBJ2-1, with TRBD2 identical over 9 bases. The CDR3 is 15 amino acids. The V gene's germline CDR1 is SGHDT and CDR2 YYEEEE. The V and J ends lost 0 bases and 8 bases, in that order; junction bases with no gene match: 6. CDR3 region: CASSLEGGGAHEQFF. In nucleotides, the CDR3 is TGTGCCAGCAGCTTGGAGGGCGGGGGGGCGCATGAGCAGTTCTTC.

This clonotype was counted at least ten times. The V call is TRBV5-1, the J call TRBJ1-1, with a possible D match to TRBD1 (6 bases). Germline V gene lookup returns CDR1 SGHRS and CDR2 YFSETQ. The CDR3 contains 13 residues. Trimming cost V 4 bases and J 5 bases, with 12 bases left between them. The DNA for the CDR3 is TGCGCCAGCAGCCTACAGGGTGGAACTGAAGCTTTCTTT. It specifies CASSLQGGTEAFF.

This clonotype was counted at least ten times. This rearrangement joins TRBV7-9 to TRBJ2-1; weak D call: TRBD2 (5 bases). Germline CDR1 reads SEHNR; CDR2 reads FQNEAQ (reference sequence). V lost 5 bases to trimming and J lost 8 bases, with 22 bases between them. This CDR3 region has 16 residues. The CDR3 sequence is CASSRAPGDPIDEQFF. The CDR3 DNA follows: TGTGCCAGCAGCCGAGCCCCCGGGGATCCGATAGATGAGCAGTTCTTC.

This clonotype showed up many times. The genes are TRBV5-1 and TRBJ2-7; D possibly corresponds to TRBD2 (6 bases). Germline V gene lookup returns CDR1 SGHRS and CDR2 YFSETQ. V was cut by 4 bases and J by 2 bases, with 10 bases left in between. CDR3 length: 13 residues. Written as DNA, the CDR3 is TGCGCCAGCAGCCGGGGGATCGCCTACGAGCAGTACTTC. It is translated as CASSRGIAYEQYF.

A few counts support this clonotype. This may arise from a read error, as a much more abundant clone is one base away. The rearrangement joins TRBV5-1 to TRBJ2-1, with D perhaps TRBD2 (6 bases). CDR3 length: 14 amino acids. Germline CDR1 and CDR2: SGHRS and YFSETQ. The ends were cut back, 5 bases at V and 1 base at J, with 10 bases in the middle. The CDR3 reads CASSYGRSYNEQFF. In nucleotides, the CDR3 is TGCGCCAGCAGTTACGGGAGATCCTACAATGAGCAGTTCTTC.

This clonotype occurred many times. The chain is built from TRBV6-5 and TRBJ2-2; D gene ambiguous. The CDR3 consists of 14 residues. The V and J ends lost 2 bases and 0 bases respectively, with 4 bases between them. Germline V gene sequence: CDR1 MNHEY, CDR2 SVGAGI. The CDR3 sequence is CASSYQANTGELFF. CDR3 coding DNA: TGTGCCAGCAGTTACCAGGCGAACACCGGGGAGCTGTTTTTT.

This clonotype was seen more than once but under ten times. CDR3 region: CASSSPGQNQETQYF. DNA of the CDR3: TGTGCCAGCAGCTCTCCGGGACAAAACCAAGAGACCCAGTACTTC. The chain has TRBV5-5 and TRBJ2-5; D might be TRBD1 (6 bases). The CDR3 has 15 residues. CDR1 and CDR2 from the germline V gene are SGHKS and YYEKEE (reference sequence). The V gene lost 3 bases and the J gene lost 0 bases, with 12 bases spanning the gap.

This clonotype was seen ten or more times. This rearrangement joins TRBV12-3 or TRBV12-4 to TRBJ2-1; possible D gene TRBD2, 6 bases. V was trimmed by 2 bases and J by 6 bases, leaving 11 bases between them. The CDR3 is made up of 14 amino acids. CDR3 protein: CASSLYREFNEQFF. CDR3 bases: TGTGCCAGCAGTTTATACCGGGAGTTCAATGAGCAGTTCTTC.